The clone carrying this TCR beta chain was seen a handful of times. What it binds is unknown. This record comes from a study of shared clonotypes between healthy human individuals. Trimming removed 0 bases from V and 4 bases from J, with 15 bases in between. The V gene's germline CDR1 is GTSNPN and CDR2 SVGIG (reference sequence). The length of the CDR3 is 15 residues. Each sorted subset replicate got 200 ng genomic DNA, approximately 27,000 genomes. The assay was immunoSEQ multiplex PCR, and TCRdb's table has in-frame clones only and misses some. The table lists under 1,100,000 clones, around 76% of them singletons. Study-wide points: Clonotypes shared by all four sorted-subset donors had higher generation probabilities than non-shared clonotypes.

Sequenced input: memory CD4+ T cells sorted from blood. Subset: CD45RA-negative fraction. This clonotype was obtained from a man between 18 and 35 years old in good health. The chain links TRBV30 to TRBJ2-5; tentative D call: TRBD1 (7 bases). CDR3 in amino acids: CAWSVDREAGETQYF. The CDR3 DNA sequence: TGTGCCTGGAGTGTAGACAGGGAAGCGGGAGAGACCCAGTACTTC.